The sequence of this T cell receptor (beta chain) was determined in a study of regulatory T cells in long-lasting Graves disease. This clonotype was counted ten times or more. Its matching antigen is unknown. With iRepertoire HTBI primers and Arm-PCR of CDR3 regions, TCR beta libraries were built. A single record per CDR3 protein comes from TCRdb applying MiXCR to the multiplex PCR reads. The sample has approximately 230,000 distinct CDR3 sequences; around 19% are singletons. General study points: Favoring TRBV28, TRBJ1-2 and TRBJ2-5 was a feature seen in persistent disease. More public clonotypes were shared by persistent patients (2,741) than by new patients (approximately 1,000).

Time point: newly diagnosed GD, antithyroid drugs for less than 3 months. Researchers made the TCR library from RNA that was extracted from PBMCs. The CDR3 runs 12 residues. Germline V lookup: CDR1 DFQATT, CDR2 SNEGSKA (reference sequence). Trimming cost V 3 bases and J 9 bases; bases outside gene matches: 7. V is TRBV20-1 and J is TRBJ1-1, with 7 bases aligning to TRBD1. Sequencing used peripheral blood mononuclear cells (PBMCs), obtained at new diagnosis, from a patient treated with antithyroid drugs. The sequence was collected from a female donor with Graves disease. CDR3 sequence: CSASKTGVQAFF. In DNA, the CDR3 is TGCAGTGCTAGCAAAACAGGGGTCCAAGCTTTCTTT.